The 14 T cell receptor beta chains given below trace back to one sample, sequenced in a study of PD-L1 blockade in urothelial cancer. This table comes from immunoSEQ multiplex PCR, and its TCRdb copy is limited to in-frame clones, with some not included. This sample yields tens of thousands of clones, of which 91% are seen a single time; less than 9.5% belongs to the top ten. This sample's time point: peripheral blood 6 weeks after treatment start. Material: PBMCs, obtained around atezolizumab (anti-PD-L1) treatment. The source of these receptors is a man in his sixties or seventies with urothelial cancer.

This chain's CDR3 is CASSLPGQGLETQYF. CDR3 sequence (DNA): TGTGCCAGCAGCTTGCCGGGACAGGGGTTGGAGACCCAGTACTTC. This chain links TRBV5-8 with TRBJ2-5; the match to TRBD1 covers 10 bases. The CDR3 extends over 15 amino acids. The V gene end was trimmed by 1 base and the J gene end by 5 bases; junction bases not matched to a gene: 5. Germline loops: CDR1 SGHTS, CDR2 YDEGEE.

This clone has a handful of counts. This chain uses TRBV14 with TRBJ2-7; no reliable D call. Germline CDR1 SGHDN, CDR2 FVKESK. The V gene lost 3 bases and the J gene lost 3 bases, with 6 bases spanning the gap. CDR3 size: 12 residues. CDR3 sequence (DNA): TGTGCCAGCAGCCATTCCCTCTACGAGCAGTACTTC. Protein product: CASSHSLYEQYF.

The chain links TRBV7-9 to TRBJ2-7; 10 bases map to TRBD2. Trimming at V came to 5 bases and at J to 7 bases, leaving 8 bases not matched to a gene. The CDR3 loop spans 14 amino acids. Germline V gene data show CDR1 as SEHNR and CDR2 as FQNEAQ (reference sequence). The DNA for the CDR3 is TGTGCCAGCAGCGGTCCGGGACTAGCGTCAGAGCAGTACTTC. This gives the protein CASSGPGLASEQYF.

The chain uses TRBV5-1 and TRBJ2-7; D possibly corresponds to TRBD1 (5 bases). The CDR3 has 14 residues. Germline lookup yields CDR1 SGHRS and CDR2 YFSETQ. V was pared by 0 bases and J by 3 bases, with 10 bases between. The CDR3 DNA reads as TGCGCCAGCAGCTTGGAGGGGTTTGTCTACGAGCAGTACTTC. It codes for CASSLEGFVYEQYF.

The chain uses TRBV5-1 and TRBJ1-2, with 7 positions matching TRBD1. This CDR3 is 15 amino acids long. Unmatched junction bases numbered 6, after V lost 2 bases and J lost 2 bases. In germline, CDR1 is SGHRS, CDR2 YFSETQ. In DNA form, the CDR3 reads TGCGCCAGCAGCTTAGACAGGGCAGTAAACTATGGCTACACCTTC. Translated, it gives CASSLDRAVNYGYTF.

J is TRBJ2-2 and V is TRBV5-1, with TRBD1 matching over 7 bases. The CDR3 has 15 amino acids. V was clipped by 4 bases and J by 1 base; unmatched bases: 4. Germline CDR1 and CDR2: SGHRS and YFSETQ. CDR3 in amino acids: CASSPRTGNTGELFF. The DNA of the CDR3 is TGCGCCAGCAGCCCGCGGACAGGGAACACCGGGGAGCTGTTTTTT.

J is TRBJ1-1 and V is TRBV6-1, with D maybe TRBD1 (6 bases). The V and J ends lost 6 bases and 1 base respectively, with 9 bases between them. There are 13 residues in the CDR3. CDR1 and CDR2 from the germline V gene are MNHNS and SASEGT. The CDR3 region is CASRDSQNTEAFF. In DNA form, the CDR3 reads TGTGCCAGCAGGGACAGTCAGAACACTGAAGCTTTCTTT.

This clone was seen only once. The chain carries TRBV5-1 and TRBJ2-1, with TRBD1 matching over 9 bases. Losses at the gene ends were 4 bases for V and 8 bases for J; bases not matched to a gene: 16. Germline V gene sequence: CDR1 SGHRS, CDR2 YFSETQ. CDR3 size: 17 residues. Here the CDR3 reads CASSPGLQGAGYHEQFF. The CDR3 DNA reads TGCGCCAGCAGCCCGGGGCTACAGGGGGCAGGATACCATGAGCAGTTCTTC.

This sequence joins TRBV10-1 and TRBJ2-7, with a possible D match to TRBD2 (6 bases). V gave up 2 bases and J gave up 6 bases, with 14 bases separating them. The germline V gene encodes CDR1 WNHNN and CDR2 SYGVQD (reference sequence). CDR3 length: 14 residues. The DNA of the CDR3 is TGCGCCAGCAGTGAGAACCGGGCTAGCGCCGAGCAGTACTTC. It codes for CASSENRASAEQYF.

This chain joins TRBV7-9 and TRBJ2-7; the match to TRBD1 covers 9 bases. The germline V gene has CDR1 SEHNR and CDR2 FQNEAQ (reference sequence). V trimming: 4 bases; J trimming: 1 base; junction bases outside the gene matches: 5. The CDR3 has 15 amino acids. CDR3 sequence: CASSSGTGYSYEQYF. The CDR3 DNA follows: TGTGCCAGCAGCTCCGGGACAGGGTATTCCTACGAGCAGTACTTC.

The V gene is TRBV21-1, the J gene TRBJ2-2; TRBD2 was called by the table and not checked on the DNA. TRBV21-1 represents a pseudogene. The CDR3 is made up of 10 amino acids. CDR3 in amino acids: CATPGLAKFF. The CDR3 bases are TGTGCCACCCCCGGACTAGCGAAGTTTTTT.

This clone was seen more than once but under ten times. V is TRBV19 and J is TRBJ2-2, with D possibly matching TRBD2 (6 bases). CDR1 and CDR2 (germline): LNHDA, SQIVND (reference sequence). V lost 3 bases to trimming and J lost 4 bases, with 12 bases between them. CDR3 size: 15 residues. The CDR3 coding sequence is TGTGCCAGTAGTATTCCGGGACTTATCACCGGGGAGCTGTTTTTT. Encoded protein: CASSIPGLITGELFF.

The CDR3 DNA is TGCGCCAGCAGCCAAGACAGGGGATCGGCTTTCTTT. The encoded protein is CASSQDRGSAFF. This rearrangement joins TRBV4-1 to TRBJ1-1, with D maybe TRBD1 (6 bases). The CDR3 consists of 12 residues. V gave up 0 bases and J gave up 11 bases, with 10 bases separating them. CDR1 is MGHRA, CDR2 YSYEKL, per germline.

The genes are TRBV5-1 and TRBJ1-3, with D perhaps matching TRBD1 (5 bases). This CDR3 is built from 16 residues. Deletions cut 0 bases from V and 1 base from J, with 11 bases between. CDR1 and CDR2 (germline): SGHRS, YFSETQ. Written as DNA, the CDR3 is TGCGCCAGCAGCTTGGTTCAGGGTGGGTCTGGAAACACCATATATTTT. Amino acid sequence: CASSLVQGGSGNTIYF.